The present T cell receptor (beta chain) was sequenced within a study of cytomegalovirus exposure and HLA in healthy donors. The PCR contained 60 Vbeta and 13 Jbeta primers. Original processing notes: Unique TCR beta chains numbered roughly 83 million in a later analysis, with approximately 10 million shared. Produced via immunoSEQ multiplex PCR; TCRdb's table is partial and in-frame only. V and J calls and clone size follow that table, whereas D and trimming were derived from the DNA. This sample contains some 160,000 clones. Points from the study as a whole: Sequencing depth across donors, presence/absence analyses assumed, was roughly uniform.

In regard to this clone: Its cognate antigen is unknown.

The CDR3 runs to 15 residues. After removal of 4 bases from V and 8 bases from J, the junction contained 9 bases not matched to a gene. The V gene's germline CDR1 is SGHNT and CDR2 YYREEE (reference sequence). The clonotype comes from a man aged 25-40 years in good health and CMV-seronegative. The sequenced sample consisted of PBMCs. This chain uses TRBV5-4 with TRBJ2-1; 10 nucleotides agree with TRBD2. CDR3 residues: CASSKLAGDADEQFF. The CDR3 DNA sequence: TGTGCCAGCAGCAAGCTAGCGGGAGATGCGGATGAGCAGTTCTTC.